Detailed here is one T cell receptor beta chain. How the authors handled the data: Nucleated cell number was recorded as an estimate derived from reference gene primer amplification. Libraries were prepared by immunoSEQ multiplex PCR; TCRdb keeps only in-frame clonotypes and omits some of them. V and J calls and clone size are those listed in that table; D and trimming were worked out from the DNA. The sample consists of about 200,000 clones, over 75% of them appearing once. The sample comes from a study of blood T cell repertoires in COVID-19. Looking at the study overall: From T cells, B-cell-depleted T cells, or PBMCs came the material, which was cDNA or gDNA.

Participants' reported clinical history set cohort assignment. V gave up 1 base and J gave up 9 bases; unmatched junction bases: 7. The CDR3 contains 15 residues. The germline V gene encodes CDR1 KGHSH and CDR2 LQKENI. The V and J genes are TRBV18 and TRBJ2-1; 9 bases agree with TRBD2. This sequence originates from a woman in her forties with acute COVID-19. The specimen sequenced was PBMCs or T cells enriched from blood (not recorded which). This chain's CDR3 is CASSPLAGADSEQFF. Here the CDR3 DNA reads TGTGCCAGCTCACCACTAGCGGGAGCCGATAGTGAGCAGTTCTTC.